This is a list of T cell receptor beta chains from one sample in a study of OX40 agonist ivuxolimab in advanced cancers. Profiling relied on immunoSEQ multiplex PCR, and the TCRdb table lists in-frame clones only, not all of them. The sample comprises over 35,000 clones, roughly nine tenths of which are singletons, and 4.7% rests with the top ten. This material consisted of CD4+ or CD8+ T cells sorted from blood, taken in a trial of the OX40 agonist ivuxolimab. Receptors were obtained from an adult with an advanced solid tumor such as melanoma, head and neck, liver or kidney cancer. The CDR3 runs from the conserved cysteine through the conserved F or W. D genes are given only for firm matches. Some rows have no size entry. The others give once, few or many, or a class for an expanded clone.

>TRBD2|TRBV27|once
CASSFMTSVYEQYF
>.|TRBV30|.
CAWSPTGRGIQYF
>.|TRBV5-1|.
CASRPMQAVTGELFF
>.|TRBV6-4|.
CASSDYPGAPPYQPQHF
>.|TRBV28|.
CASSFITNAQETQYF
>TRBD1|TRBV30|.
CAWNRGVNTEAFF
>TRBD2|TRBV2|.
CASSLGLINEQFF
>.|TRBV19|.
CASSIGAGPGAEAFF
>TRBD1|TRBV9|.
CASSGTGEAGNTIYF
>.|TRBV7-9|once
CASSLARSDTQYF
>TRBD1|TRBV27|.
CASRSPGQSALFF
>.|TRBV4-1|few
CASSQDAGLGRTQYF
>TRBD1|TRBV6-6|.
CASSSTGYGNTIYF
>.|TRBV5-8|.
CASSLVKVLGEQYF
>.|TRBV30|few
CAWRINTEAFF
>TRBD1|TRBV15|.
CATSPLKPGTVEETQYF
>TRBD1|TRBV29-1|.
CSVGPRQGSYEQYF
>TRBD1|TRBV19|.
CASRRQGSTGELFF
>TRBD2|TRBV5-1|once
CASSFQLAGRETQYF
>.|TRBV6-5|once
CASSTYQETQYF
>.|TRBV19|few
CASSQAPGTLKHF
>TRBD1|TRBV9|.
CASSIGQDTEAFF
>.|TRBV10-3|.
CAISEFADTGNTIYF
>TRBD2|TRBV10-3|.
CAISVVAGGNEQFF
>.|TRBV6-5|.
CASSPRGPGTGELFF
>.|TRBV30|.
CAWGGNTEAFF
>.|TRBV5-4|.
CASSLNGEAFF